Shown below are 19 T cell receptor beta chains from a single sample sequenced in a study of blood T cell repertoires in COVID-19. Produced via immunoSEQ multiplex PCR; TCRdb's table is partial and in-frame only. The table lists over 100,000 clones, about 89% of them singletons. Material: peripheral blood. These receptors came from a man in his forties with acute or convalescent COVID-19.

This clone has a single count. The genes are TRBV7-9 and TRBJ2-1; TRBD2 aligns across 7 bases. CDR3 length equals 16 residues. The V gene end was trimmed by 3 bases and the J gene end by 1 base; junction bases not matched to a gene: 6. Germline lookup yields CDR1 SEHNR and CDR2 FQNEAQ (reference sequence). The DNA of the CDR3 is TGTGCCAGCAGCTTTGGCGGGAGAACGTCCTACAATGAGCAGTTCTTC. Amino acid sequence: CASSFGGRTSYNEQFF.

This clone has just one count. The chain couples TRBV30 to TRBJ1-1, with a possible D match to TRBD1 (6 bases). CDR1 and CDR2 from the germline V gene are GTSNPN and SVGIG (reference sequence). This CDR3 has 14 amino acids. The germline V and J ends were trimmed by 6 bases and 5 bases, with 19 bases remaining between them. CDR3 DNA: TGTGCCTGCTTACAGGGCACCCGCGGAACTGAAGCTTTCTTT. This codes for CACLQGTRGTEAFF.

This clone came up once. The rearrangement uses TRBV2 and TRBJ1-2, with TRBD1 matching over 9 bases. Germline V gene lookup returns CDR1 SNHLY and CDR2 FYNNEI. Germline trimming cut 4 bases from V and 4 bases from J; bases unmatched to any gene: 4. The CDR3 length is 14 residues. This CDR3 is CASSVQGASYGYTF. CDR3 sequence (DNA): TGTGCCAGCAGTGTACAGGGGGCAAGCTATGGCTACACCTTC.

V is TRBV7-8 and J is TRBJ1-1; D unresolved. The germline V gene has CDR1 SGHVS and CDR2 FQNEAQ. The CDR3 has 13 residues. V was shortened by 0 bases and J by 4 bases, with 6 bases between the two germline ends. In DNA form, the CDR3 reads TGTGCCAGCAGCTTAGCTGGGCCCACTGAAGCTTTCTTT. Amino acids: CASSLAGPTEAFF. The full variable domain, in which reference TRBV7-8 and TRBJ1-1 provide the parts outside the CDR3, is GAGVSQSPRYKVAKRGQDVALRCDPISGHVSLFWYQQALGQGPEFLTYFQNEAQLDKSGLPSDRFFAERPEGSVSTLKIQRTQQEDSAVYLCASSLAGPTEAFFGQGTRLTVV.

V gene TRBV9 combines with J gene TRBJ2-6, with 9 bases identical to TRBD1. V shed 3 bases and J 2 bases; nucleotides not matched to a gene: 12. From germline, CDR1 is SGDLS and CDR2 YYNGEE. The CDR3 has 19 residues. The DNA for the CDR3 is TGTGCCAGCAGCGGACTAGGACAGGGGAAGGGCGCTGGGGCCAACGTCCTGACTTTC. Its translation is CASSGLGQGKGAGANVLTF.

V gene TRBV23-1 combines with J gene TRBJ2-3; D is uncertain. TRBV23-1 is assigned to the ORF class and has an uncertain function. The CDR3 is 12 amino acids. Trimming stripped 6 bases from V and 0 bases from J, with 4 bases between. The CDR3: CASRSSTDTQYF. CDR3 DNA: TGCGCCAGCAGGTCTAGCACAGATACGCAGTATTTT.

The J gene is TRBJ2-1, the V gene TRBV19; D is unresolved. Germline V gene data show CDR1 as LNHDA and CDR2 as SQIVND (reference sequence). Trimming left V 7 bases short and J 0 bases short, with 10 bases between. The CDR3 runs 14 residues. Here the CDR3 reads CASNTESSYNEQFF. The CDR3 coding sequence is TGTGCCAGTAATACGGAGAGCTCCTACAATGAGCAGTTCTTC.

This chain joins TRBV5-4 and TRBJ1-6; D gene uncertain. This CDR3 comprises 13 residues. V lost 0 bases to trimming and J lost 7 bases, with 5 bases between them. CDR1 is SGHNT, CDR2 YYREEE, per germline (reference sequence). Written as DNA, the CDR3 is TGTGCCAGCAGCTTGGACGGGAATTCACCCCTCCACTTT. Amino acid sequence: CASSLDGNSPLHF.

The rearrangement links TRBV27 to TRBJ1-2; 7 bases are shared with TRBD1. Germline assignment: CDR1 MNHEY and CDR2 SMNVEV (reference sequence). There are 15 residues in the CDR3. The trim removed 5 bases at V and 1 base at J, leaving 7 bases unmatched. The CDR3 DNA is TGTGCCAGCAGTCATGGGACAGACCTTAACTATGGCTACACCTTC. This gives the protein CASSHGTDLNYGYTF.

V gene TRBV15 combines with J gene TRBJ1-6, with D uncertain. V shed 0 bases and J shed 7 bases, with 4 bases lying between them. In germline, CDR1 is LNHNV, CDR2 YYDKDF (reference sequence). The CDR3 runs 13 residues. The CDR3 protein is CATSRDQNSPLHF. The DNA of the CDR3 is TGTGCCACCAGCAGAGATCAGAATTCACCCCTCCACTTT. Variable domain in full (rest from reference TRBV15 and TRBJ1-6): DAMVIQNPRYQVTQFGKPVTLSCSQTLNHNVMYWYQQKSSQAPKLLFHYYDKDFNNEADTPDNFQSRRPNTSFCFLDIRSPGLGDTAMYLCATSRDQNSPLHFGNGTRLTVT.

This chain uses TRBV6-5 with TRBJ1-4, with no clear D. Deletions cut 0 bases from V and 7 bases from J, with 9 bases between. The germline V gene encodes CDR1 MNHEY and CDR2 SVGAGI. The CDR3 runs 14 residues. The CDR3 protein is CASSYSLTTEKLFF. The DNA for the CDR3 is TGTGCCAGCAGTTACTCGTTGACAACTGAAAAACTGTTTTTT.

This clone occurred once. The chain recombines TRBV7-9 with TRBJ2-7, with 7 bases lining up with TRBD1. Per the germline V gene, CDR1 is SEHNR and CDR2 is FQNEAQ (reference sequence). This CDR3 contains 16 residues. The J segment lost 5 bases and the V segment lost 1 base, leaving 11 bases of the junction unmatched. In DNA, the CDR3 is TGTGCCAGCAGCTTAGTTGATTTACAGGGGTCCAACGAGCAGTACTTC. It translates to CASSLVDLQGSNEQYF.

This chain joins TRBV7-3 and TRBJ2-1; 8 nucleotides agree with TRBD2. The CDR3 length is 16 residues. Germline trimming cut 0 bases from V and 1 base from J; bases unmatched to any gene: 2. The germline V gene has CDR1 SGHTA and CDR2 FQGTGA. The CDR3 reads CASSLTGGGSYNEQFF. For the CDR3, the DNA is TGTGCCAGCAGCTTAACTGGCGGGGGGTCCTACAATGAGCAGTTCTTC.

The chain is built from TRBV7-2 and TRBJ1-3, with D maybe TRBD1 (5 bases). This CDR3 spans 15 amino acids. The germline V gene has CDR1 SGHTA and CDR2 FQGNSA. The V and J ends lost 11 bases and 0 bases respectively, with 17 bases between them. The CDR3 coding sequence is TGTGCCGCGGCGGGACGGCTAAGCTCTGGAAACACCATATATTTT. The encoded protein is CAAAGRLSSGNTIYF.

The chain is built from TRBV5-1 and TRBJ1-4; possibly TRBD1 for D (6 bases). Deletions cut 3 bases from V and 8 bases from J, with 8 bases between. This CDR3 contains 12 residues. The germline CDR1 and CDR2 sequences are SGHRS and YFSETQ. The CDR3 bases are TGCGCCAGCAGCTCTACAGGGGAAAAACTGTTTTTT. It encodes CASSSTGEKLFF.

This clone was counted a few times. The chain recombines TRBV7-2 with TRBJ1-1, with unresolved D. The CDR3 runs 13 residues. V lost 2 bases, J lost 5 bases, and 9 bases lay in between. Per the germline V gene, CDR1 is SGHTA and CDR2 is FQGNSA. The CDR3 loop reads CASSLSSGTEAFF. The CDR3 DNA is TGTGCCAGCAGCTTAAGTAGCGGGACTGAAGCTTTCTTT.

CDR3 sequence reads: CASSLTGDEQFF. In DNA form, the CDR3 reads TGTGCCAGCAGTCTAACAGGGGATGAGCAGTTCTTC. The chain employs TRBV6-2 or TRBV6-3 and TRBJ2-1; 7 bases match TRBD1. V lost 5 bases and J lost 8; bases outside the gene matches: 3. This CDR3 region has 12 residues. From germline, CDR1 is MNHEY and CDR2 SVGEGT.

V and J are TRBV19 and TRBJ1-6, with TRBD1 as a possible D gene (6 bases). V shed 4 bases and J shed 8 bases, with 18 bases lying between them. CDR1 and CDR2 from the germline V gene are LNHDA and SQIVND (reference sequence). This CDR3 spans 16 amino acids. CDR3 protein: CASSTTLDRSHSPLHF. The CDR3 nucleotides read TGTGCCAGTAGTACAACTCTCGACAGGAGTCATTCACCCCTCCACTTT.

The genes are TRBV3-1 (or the pseudogene TRBV3-2) and TRBJ1-4, with 7 bases aligning to TRBD1. CDR1 and CDR2 from the germline V gene are LGHDT and YNNKEL (reference sequence). Losses at the gene ends were 4 bases for V and 6 bases for J; bases not matched to a gene: 11. CDR3 length: 16 residues. CDR3 nucleotides: TGTGCCAGCAGCCGCACCTTCGGGACAGCTGATGAAAAACTGTTTTTT. Its protein is CASSRTFGTADEKLFF.